This record looks at one TCR beta chain sequence and its context. Its antigen remains undetermined. No much larger clone is present one base from it, and per-base qualities are unavailable. The CDR3 starts with the cysteine, ends with the phenylalanine, and has 17 residues. The read is trimmed to its CDR3 DNA, 51 bases read in frame from base 1. V and J are trimmed by 4 bases and 1 base, and the gene matches miss 9 bases of the junction. Looking up the germline V gene yields CDR1 LGHNA and CDR2 YSLEER. The data derive from a study of blood T cell repertoires in COVID-19 (dated by TCRdb to the early 2020s). With respect to the entire study: Samples from collaborators originated in the United States, Italy and Spain and spanned both the acute and convalescent phases of COVID-19. The material from the prospective study consisted of cDNA or gDNA derived from T cells, B-cell-depleted T cells, or PBMCs. The dataset comprised deeply sampled blood TCRbeta repertoires from subjects exposed to, actively infected with, or recovered from COVID-19. The repertoires were released in a freely available public database intended as a resource for research on the immune response to SARS-CoV-2. Samples came from the ongoing ImmuneRACE study (first 160 participants) plus 1,254 subjects from 6 global collaborators. The sample metadata nearly always contained a de-identified subject ID, COVID-19 status, age in years and sex. HLA class I and class II types, where available, came from metadata supplied by the sample provider rather than from assay-based typing.

Overall study results and their limits: The amount of clinical and demographic metadata varied by source and participant and was provided uncurated.

The immunoSEQ Assay, a bias-controlled multiplex PCR, was used to amplify TCRbeta CDR3 regions from genomic DNA. From the authors' description of their analysis: Nucleated cell counts per sample were estimated from amplification of reference gene primers within the assay. Sequence reads were collapsed and filtered to measure the absolute abundance of every unique TCRbeta CDR3 rearrangement. For each sample, productive Simpson clonality was calculated as the square root of Simpson's diversity index over productive rearrangements. Sourced from immuneACCESS, this table was stored by TCRdb with only in-frame sequences that have V and J called. A share of the clones is absent; for the studies checked, an unresolved V gene accounts for under half, and the remainder has no known explanation. V, J and clone size were drawn from that table, and D and trimming were deduced from the DNA. The sample table records 270,000 or so clones; 84% of these occur just once. The ten largest account for around 9.2% of the sample.

Collaborating institutions collected whole blood in K2EDTA tubes following their own protocols. Collaborator samples were shipped for TCRbeta analysis as frozen whole blood, isolated PBMCs, or DNA extracted from either sample type. Sequencing was done on a sample of peripheral blood. This sequence was found in a human donor in a cohort sampled during active COVID-19. This sequence uses TRBV4-3 and TRBJ2-3; a stretch of 9 junction bases matches TRBD2. The nucleotides are TGCGCCAGCAGCCCTGTAGCGGGGGCGTGGGGCACAGATACGCAGTATTTT. Its protein reads: CASSPVAGAWGTDTQYF.